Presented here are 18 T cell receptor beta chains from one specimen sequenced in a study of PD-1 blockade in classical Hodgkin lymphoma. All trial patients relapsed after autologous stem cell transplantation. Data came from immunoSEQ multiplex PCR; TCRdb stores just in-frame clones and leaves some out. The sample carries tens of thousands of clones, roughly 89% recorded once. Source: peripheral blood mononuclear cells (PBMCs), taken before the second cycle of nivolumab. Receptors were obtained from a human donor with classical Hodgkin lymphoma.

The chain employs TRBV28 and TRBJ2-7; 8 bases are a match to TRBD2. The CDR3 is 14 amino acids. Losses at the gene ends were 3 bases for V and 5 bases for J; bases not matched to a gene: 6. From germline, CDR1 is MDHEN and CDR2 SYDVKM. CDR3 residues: CASSLSGSPHEQYF. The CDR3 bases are TGTGCCAGCAGTTTGAGCGGGAGTCCCCACGAGCAGTACTTC.

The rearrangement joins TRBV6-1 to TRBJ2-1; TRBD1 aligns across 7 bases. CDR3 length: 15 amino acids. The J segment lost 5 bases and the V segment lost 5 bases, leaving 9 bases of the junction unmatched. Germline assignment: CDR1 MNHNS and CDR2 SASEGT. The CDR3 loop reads CASSKPGTANNEQFF. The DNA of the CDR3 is TGTGCCAGCAGTAAGCCCGGGACAGCCAACAATGAGCAGTTCTTC.

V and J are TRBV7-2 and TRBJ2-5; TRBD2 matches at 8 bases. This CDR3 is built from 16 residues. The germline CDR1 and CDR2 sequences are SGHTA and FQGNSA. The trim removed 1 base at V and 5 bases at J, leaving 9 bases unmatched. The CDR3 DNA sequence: TGTGCCAGCAGCTTAGTGGTGACTAGCGTGTGGGAGACCCAGTACTTC. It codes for CASSLVVTSVWETQYF.

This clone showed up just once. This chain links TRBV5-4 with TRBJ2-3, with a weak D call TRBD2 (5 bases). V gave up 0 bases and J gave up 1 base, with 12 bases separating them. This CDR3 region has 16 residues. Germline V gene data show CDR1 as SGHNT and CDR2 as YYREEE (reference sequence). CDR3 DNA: TGTGCCAGCAGCTTGGGGTCGGCCGGGGGCACAGATACGCAGTATTTT. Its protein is CASSLGSAGGTDTQYF. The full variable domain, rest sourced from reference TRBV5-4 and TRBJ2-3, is ETGVTQSPTHLIKTRGQQVTLRCSSQSGHNTVSWYQQALGQGPQFIFQYYREEENGRGNFPPRFSGLQFPNYSSELNVNALELDDSALYLCASSLGSAGGTDTQYFGPGTRLTVL.

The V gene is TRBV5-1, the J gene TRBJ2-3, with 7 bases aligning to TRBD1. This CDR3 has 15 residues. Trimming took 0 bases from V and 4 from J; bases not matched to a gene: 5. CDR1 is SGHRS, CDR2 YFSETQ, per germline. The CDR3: CASSLGQGASDTQYF. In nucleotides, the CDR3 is TGCGCCAGCAGCTTGGGACAGGGCGCCTCAGATACGCAGTATTTT.

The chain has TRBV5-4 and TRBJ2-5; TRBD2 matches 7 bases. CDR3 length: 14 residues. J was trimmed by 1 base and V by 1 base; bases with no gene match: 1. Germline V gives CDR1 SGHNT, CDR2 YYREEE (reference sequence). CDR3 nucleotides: TGTGCCAGCAGCTTGCGGGGGGTCCAAGAGACCCAGTACTTC. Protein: CASSLRGVQETQYF.

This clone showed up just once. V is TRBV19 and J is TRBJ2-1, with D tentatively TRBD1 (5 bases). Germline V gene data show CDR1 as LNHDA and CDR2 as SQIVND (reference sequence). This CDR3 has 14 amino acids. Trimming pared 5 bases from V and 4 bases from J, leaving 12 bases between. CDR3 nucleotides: TGTGCCAGTAGTGCGGCAGGGCTTTACAATGAGCAGTTCTTC. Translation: CASSAAGLYNEQFF.

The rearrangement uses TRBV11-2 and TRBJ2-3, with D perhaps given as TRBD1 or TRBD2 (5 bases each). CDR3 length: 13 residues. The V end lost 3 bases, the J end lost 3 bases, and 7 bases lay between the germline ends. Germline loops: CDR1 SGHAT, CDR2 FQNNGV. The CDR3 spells CASSFGGTDTQYF. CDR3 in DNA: TGTGCCAGCAGCTTTGGGGGAACAGATACGCAGTATTTT. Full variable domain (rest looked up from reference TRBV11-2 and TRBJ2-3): EAGVAQSPRYKIIEKRQSVAFWCNPISGHATLYWYQQILGQGPKLLIQFQNNGVVDDSQLPKDRFSAERLKGVDSTLKIQPAKLEDSAVYLCASSFGGTDTQYFGPGTRLTVL.

For the CDR3, the DNA is TGTGCCAGCAGCTTAGAAGGACTAGCGGGGGGGTCCTACAATGAGCAGTTCTTC. This gives the protein CASSLEGLAGGSYNEQFF. The chain combines TRBV7-6 with TRBJ2-1; TRBD2 aligns across 15 bases. CDR1 is SGHVS and CDR2 is FNYEAQ in the germline V gene. This CDR3 contains 18 residues. The trim removed 1 base at V and 1 base at J, leaving 2 bases unmatched.

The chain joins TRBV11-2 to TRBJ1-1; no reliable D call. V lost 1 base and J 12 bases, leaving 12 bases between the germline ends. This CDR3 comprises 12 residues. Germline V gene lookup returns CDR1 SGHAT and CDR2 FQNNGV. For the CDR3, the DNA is TGTGCCAGCAGCTTAGTCCATAATTTGCCTTTCTTT. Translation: CASSLVHNLPFF.

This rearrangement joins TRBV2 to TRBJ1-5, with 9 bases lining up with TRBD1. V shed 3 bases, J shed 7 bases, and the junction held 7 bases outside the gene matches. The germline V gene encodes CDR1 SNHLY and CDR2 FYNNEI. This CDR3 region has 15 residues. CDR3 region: CASSEDRGQGQPQHF. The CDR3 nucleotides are TGTGCCAGCAGTGAGGACAGGGGACAAGGGCAGCCCCAGCATTTT.

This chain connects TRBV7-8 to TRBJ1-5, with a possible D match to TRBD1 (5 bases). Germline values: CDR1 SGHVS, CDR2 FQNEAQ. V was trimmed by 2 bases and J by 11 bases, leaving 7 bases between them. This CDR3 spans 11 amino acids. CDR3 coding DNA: TGTGCCAGCAGCTTAAAAGGGGCCCAGCATTTT. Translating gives CASSLKGAQHF.

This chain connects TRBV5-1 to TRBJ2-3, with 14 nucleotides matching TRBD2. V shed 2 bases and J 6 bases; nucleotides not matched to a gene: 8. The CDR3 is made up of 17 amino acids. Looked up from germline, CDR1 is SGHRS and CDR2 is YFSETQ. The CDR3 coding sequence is TGCGCCAGCAGCTTCCCGGGACTAGCGGGAGTAAGGGATACGCAGTATTTT. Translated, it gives CASSFPGLAGVRDTQYF.

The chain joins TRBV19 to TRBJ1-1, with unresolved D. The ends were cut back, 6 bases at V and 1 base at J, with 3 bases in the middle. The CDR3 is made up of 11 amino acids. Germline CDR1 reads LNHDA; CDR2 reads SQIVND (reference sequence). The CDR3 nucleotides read TGTGCCAGTAGAAAGAACACTGAAGCTTTCTTT. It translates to CASRKNTEAFF.

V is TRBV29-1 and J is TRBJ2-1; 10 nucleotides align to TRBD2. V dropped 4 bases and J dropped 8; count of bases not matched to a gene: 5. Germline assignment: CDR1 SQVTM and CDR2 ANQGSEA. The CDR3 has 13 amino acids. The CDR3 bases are TGCAGCGTTGGCCAGCGGGAGGGCCATGAGCAGTTCTTC. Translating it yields CSVGQREGHEQFF.

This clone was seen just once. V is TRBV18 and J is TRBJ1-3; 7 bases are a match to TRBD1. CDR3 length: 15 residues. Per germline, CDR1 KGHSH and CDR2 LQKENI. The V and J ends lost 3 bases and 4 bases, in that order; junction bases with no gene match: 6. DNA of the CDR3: TGTGCCAGCTCACCCCCCCCGGACAGGGGAAACACCATATATTTT. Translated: CASSPPPDRGNTIYF.

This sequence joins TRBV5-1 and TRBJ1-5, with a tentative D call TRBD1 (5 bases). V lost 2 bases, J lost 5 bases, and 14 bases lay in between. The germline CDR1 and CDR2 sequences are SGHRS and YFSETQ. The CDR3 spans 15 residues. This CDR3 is CASSFNGGRDQPQHF. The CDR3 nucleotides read TGCGCCAGCAGCTTCAATGGGGGTCGGGATCAGCCCCAGCATTTT. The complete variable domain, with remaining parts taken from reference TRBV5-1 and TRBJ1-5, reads KAGVTQTPRYLIKTRGQQVTLSCSPISGHRSVSWYQQTPGQGLQFLFEYFSETQRNKGNFPGRFSGRQFSNSRSEMNVSTLELGDSALYLCASSFNGGRDQPQHFGDGTRLSIL.

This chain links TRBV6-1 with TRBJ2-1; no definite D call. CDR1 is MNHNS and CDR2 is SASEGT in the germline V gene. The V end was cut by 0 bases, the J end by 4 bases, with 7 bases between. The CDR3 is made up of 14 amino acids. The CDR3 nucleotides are TGTGCCAGCAGTGAAGCGCACGTATACAATGAGCAGTTCTTC. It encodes CASSEAHVYNEQFF.